The clone carrying this T cell receptor beta chain was counted many times. Healthy Caucasians, and only they, were the donors. These data belong to a study of identical twins. TCRdb ran MiXCR on the 5' RACE reads and lists one entry per CDR3 protein. This table holds approximately 700,000 distinct CDR3 sequences, 15% to 20% found once. The data also belong to a second study, concerning T cells expressing NK-cell markers. That source adds: Dominant NKG2C+ clonotypes accounted for roughly 1.0-8% of CD8+ T cells in a handful of donors. Once again these clonotypes came out on top in the CD3+CD56-NKG2C+ fraction of a few donors.

The sequencing sample was made of PBMCs. The TCR comes from a woman aged 18-30 years in good health.

CDR3 coding DNA: TGCGCCAGCAGCCAAGTCCTAACCCGGCGGCGGAAGAACACTGAAGCTTTCTTT. Its translation: CASSQVLTRRRKNTEAFF. This chain uses TRBV4-3 with TRBJ1-1; D uncertain. Germline CDR1 is LGHNA and CDR2 is YSLEER. V was trimmed by 1 base and J by 1 base, leaving 19 bases between them. The CDR3 runs 18 residues.